This TCR beta chain was captured by sequencing in a study of post-analysis software for immune sequencing data. This CDR3 is built from 14 residues. Germline V gives CDR1 MGHDK, CDR2 SYGVNS. Regarding the study as a whole: When compared against controls, multiple sclerosis patients showed significantly lower normalized Chao1 diversity. Among a handful of TRBV segments more frequent in patients than controls were TRBV5-6, TRBV5-1 and TRBV20-1.

cDNA libraries for TCR beta contained unique molecular identifiers. TCRdb independently ran MiXCR on the PCR reads; one entry per CDR3 protein. Among about 460,000 distinct CDR3 sequences listed, approximately 45% were seen once. Turning to this clonotype: Its antigen is not known.

The specimen was blood. This chain links TRBV25-1 with TRBJ2-1; D is unclear. The J call may be incorrect, as the DNA end agrees better with TRBJ2-7. The sequence came from a girl aged 5 to 17 with multiple sclerosis. CDR3 in DNA: TGTGCCAGCAGTGAAAGGTATATGGACGACGAGCAGTACTTC. Amino acids: CASSERYMDDEQYF.